A single sample is the source of the 26 T cell receptor beta chains below, sequenced in a study of radiotherapy plus CTLA-4 blockade in lung cancer. TCRdb keeps only in-frame clones here, not all; method: immunoSEQ multiplex PCR. In the table there are roughly 71,000 clones, approximately 80% of which are singletons. Sequencing was performed on peripheral blood, taken from a patient treated with radiotherapy plus ipilimumab. These receptors all stem from a human donor with non-small cell lung cancer who had a complete response to radiotherapy plus ipilimumab.

This rearrangement joins TRBV19 to TRBJ1-3, with a tentative D call TRBD1 (5 bases). Germline V CDR1 and CDR2: LNHDA, SQIVND (reference sequence). The CDR3 covers 18 residues. Trimming pared 5 bases from V and 0 bases from J, leaving 20 bases between. The CDR3 is CASSFDPVGRVSGNTIYF. CDR3 coding DNA: TGTGCCAGTAGTTTCGACCCGGTTGGCAGGGTCTCTGGAAACACCATATATTTT.

The rearrangement joins TRBV7-9 to TRBJ2-3; 7 bases line up with TRBD2. Germline V gene sequence: CDR1 SEHNR, CDR2 FQNEAQ (reference sequence). V was pared by 2 bases and J by 1 base, with 9 bases of the junction left unmatched. This CDR3 has 17 amino acids. CDR3 nucleotides: TGTGCCAGCAGCTTAAGCGGGGCCACCTTCGGCACAGATACGCAGTATTTT. Protein: CASSLSGATFGTDTQYF.

The chain combines TRBV5-1 with TRBJ1-3; D is undetermined. V lost 0 bases and J 4 bases, leaving 14 bases between the germline ends. Germline CDR1 and CDR2: SGHRS and YFSETQ. This CDR3 contains 16 residues. The CDR3 nucleotides are TGCGCCAGCAGCTTGGGGGGATCCTACTCCGGAAACACCATATATTTT. Its protein product is CASSLGGSYSGNTIYF.

Only a few counts were recorded for this clone. The chain couples TRBV27 to TRBJ1-2, with TRBD1 matching over 8 bases. The germline V gene has CDR1 MNHEY and CDR2 SMNVEV (reference sequence). V gave up 5 bases and J gave up 7 bases; unmatched junction bases: 6. The CDR3 covers 13 residues. The CDR3 coding sequence is TGTGCCAGCAGTCGGACAGGGCGGGGTGGCTACACCTTC. Translated, it gives CASSRTGRGGYTF.

The V gene is TRBV12-5, the J gene TRBJ2-1; D is uncertain. CDR1 is LGHNT, CDR2 FRNRAP, per germline. Trimming shortened V by 4 bases and J by 6 bases, and 7 bases separated the two germline ends. This CDR3 is built from 12 residues. The CDR3 DNA sequence: TGTGCTAGTGGTTCCTCTCCCAATGAGCAGTTCTTC. Encoded protein: CASGSSPNEQFF.

The chain recombines TRBV5-4 with TRBJ2-1, with TRBD2 identical over 11 bases. CDR1 and CDR2 (germline): SGHNT, YYREEE (reference sequence). This CDR3 has 16 residues. V was pared by 4 bases and J by 4 bases, with 7 bases of the junction left unmatched. The chain's CDR3 is CASSPDGTSGYNEQFF. CDR3 bases: TGTGCCAGCAGCCCCGACGGGACTAGCGGTTACAATGAGCAGTTCTTC.

This clone has just one count. CDR3 DNA sequence: TGTGCCAGCAGCTTGGCCCTGGGTGGGACTGAAGCTTTCTTT. This encodes CASSLALGGTEAFF. The chain combines TRBV5-8 with TRBJ1-1; no firm D call. V was shortened by 0 bases and J by 5 bases, with 11 bases between the two germline ends. Germline V gene sequence: CDR1 SGHTS, CDR2 YDEGEE. The CDR3 is 14 residues long.

This rearrangement joins TRBV5-1 to TRBJ2-1, with TRBD2 identical over 10 bases. Germline CDR1 reads SGHRS; CDR2 reads YFSETQ. The CDR3 loop spans 15 amino acids. Trimming cost V 1 base and J 8 bases; bases outside gene matches: 6. The CDR3, as DNA: TGCGCCAGCAGCTTGAAGGCTAGCGGGAGCGATGAGCAGTTCTTC. This codes for CASSLKASGSDEQFF.

The CDR3 region has the DNA TGTGCCATCAGCCGGACAGGGGAAACTGAAGCTTTCTTT. Its translation is CAISRTGETEAFF. The rearrangement joins TRBV10-3 to TRBJ1-1; TRBD1 agrees at 9 bases. CDR1 and CDR2 from the germline V gene are ENHRY and SYGVKD. Trimming cost V 6 bases and J 5 bases; bases outside gene matches: 4. The CDR3 length is 13 residues.

This sequence joins TRBV4-1 and TRBJ2-3, with TRBD2 identical over 14 bases. The CDR3 sequence is 15 residues long. J was trimmed by 10 bases and V by 2 bases; bases with no gene match: 5. Germline V CDR1 and CDR2: MGHRA, YSYEKL. The CDR3 DNA follows: TGCGCCAGCAGCCAACCGGGACTAGCGGGAGTTGCGCAGTATTTT. Translation: CASSQPGLAGVAQYF.

This chain uses TRBV11-3 with TRBJ2-3; TRBD1 might be the D (6 bases). The V end was cut by 5 bases, the J end by 5 bases, with 14 bases between. The V gene's germline CDR1 is SGHNT and CDR2 YENEEA. CDR3 length: 14 amino acids. CDR3 nucleotide sequence: TGTGCCAGCAGCCCCTGGGGGCTCAGAGATACGCAGTATTTT. Translating it yields CASSPWGLRDTQYF.

The chain couples TRBV4-3 to TRBJ1-5; D remains ambiguous. Deletions cut 0 bases from V and 4 bases from J, with 4 bases between. The length of the CDR3 is 13 residues. Germline lookup yields CDR1 LGHNA and CDR2 YSLEER. The CDR3 coding sequence is TGCGCCAGCAGCCAAGATAGAAATCAGCCCCAGCATTTT. Translated, it gives CASSQDRNQPQHF.

The V gene is TRBV5-1, the J gene TRBJ2-6; 7 bases map to TRBD1. In germline, CDR1 is SGHRS, CDR2 YFSETQ. CDR3 size: 18 residues. The ends lost 5 bases at V and 2 bases at J; junction bases unmatched: 13. Here the CDR3 DNA reads TGCGCCAGCAGATACGGGGACCACAGGGGACCTGGGGCCAACGTCCTGACTTTC. This gives the protein CASRYGDHRGPGANVLTF.

This sequence joins TRBV11-3 and TRBJ2-1; D is unresolved. This CDR3 contains 13 residues. The V gene lost 7 bases and the J gene lost 3 bases, with 10 bases spanning the gap. Germline V gene sequence: CDR1 SGHNT, CDR2 YENEEA. The chain's CDR3 is CASMARFYNEQFF. In DNA form, the CDR3 reads TGTGCCAGCATGGCCCGCTTCTACAATGAGCAGTTCTTC.

This clone appeared a single time. The chain employs TRBV7-8 and TRBJ2-6; D uncertain. Germline V gene sequence: CDR1 SGHVS, CDR2 FQNEAQ. Trimming removed 5 bases from V and 0 bases from J, with 8 bases in between. CDR3 length: 15 residues. The CDR3 loop is CASSPYYSGANVLTF. CDR3 nucleotides: TGTGCCAGCAGCCCGTACTACTCTGGGGCCAACGTCCTGACTTTC.

The chain couples TRBV14 to TRBJ2-2; D is undetermined. This CDR3 region has 16 residues. V shed 0 bases and J shed 3 bases, with 11 bases lying between them. Germline V gene data show CDR1 as SGHDN and CDR2 as FVKESK. CDR3 in amino acids: CASSQEFGGYTGELFF. In DNA form, the CDR3 reads TGTGCCAGCAGCCAAGAGTTTGGCGGATACACCGGGGAGCTGTTTTTT.

The rearrangement links TRBV7-9 to TRBJ1-4; D unresolved. This CDR3 contains 13 residues. Germline CDR1 reads SEHNR; CDR2 reads FQNEAQ (reference sequence). The V and J ends lost 6 bases and 1 base respectively, with 6 bases between them. CDR3 DNA: TGTGCCAGCAGAGAGAGAACTAATGAAAAACTGTTTTTT. It yields the protein CASRERTNEKLFF. Full variable domain (missing parts from reference TRBV7-9 and TRBJ1-4): DTGVSQNPRHKITKRGQNVTFRCDPISEHNRLYWYRQTLGQGPEFLTYFQNEAQLEKSRLLSDRFSAERPKGSFSTLEIQRTEQGDSAMYLCASRERTNEKLFFGSGTQLSVL.

This rearrangement joins TRBV5-1 to TRBJ1-5; 8 positions agree with TRBD1. Germline CDR1 is SGHRS and CDR2 is YFSETQ. This CDR3 region has 15 residues. The V gene end was trimmed by 0 bases and the J gene end by 5 bases; junction bases not matched to a gene: 4. In DNA, the CDR3 is TGCGCCAGCAGCTTGGGGACAGGGTTAGATCAGCCCCAGCATTTT. Protein sequence: CASSLGTGLDQPQHF.

This clone appeared once. V is TRBV6-6 and J is TRBJ1-1; no clear D. The CDR3 runs 14 residues. The V and J ends lost 2 bases and 2 bases respectively, with 9 bases between them. Germline-derived CDR1 and CDR2 are MNHNY and SVGAGI (reference sequence). DNA of the CDR3: TGTGCCAGCAGTTACACCTCGACAAACACTGAAGCTTTCTTT. It encodes CASSYTSTNTEAFF.

This clone has a handful of counts. The chain joins TRBV29-1 to TRBJ1-1; 7 bases are shared with TRBD1. This CDR3 contains 12 residues. V dropped 7 bases and J dropped 7; count of bases not matched to a gene: 9. Germline-derived CDR1 and CDR2 are SQVTM and ANQGSEA. CDR3 in DNA: TGCAGCGCCATGACAGGGCGATATGAAGCTTTCTTT. It encodes CSAMTGRYEAFF.

The chain carries TRBV27 and TRBJ1-4; D may be TRBD1 (6 bases). The CDR3 is made up of 14 amino acids. V dropped 8 bases and J dropped 2 bases, with 12 bases sitting between them. CDR1 MNHEY and CDR2 SMNVEV come from the germline V gene (reference sequence). CDR3 amino acids: CASSRQGTNEKLFF. The DNA for the CDR3 is TGTGCCAGCTCCAGGCAGGGGACTAATGAAAAACTGTTTTTT.

The chain uses TRBV25-1 and TRBJ1-2, with D possibly matching TRBD1 (6 bases). Looked up from germline, CDR1 is MGHDK and CDR2 is SYGVNS. The V and J ends lost 3 bases and 1 base respectively, with 9 bases between them. The CDR3 totals 14 residues. The CDR3 protein is CASSDARGNYGYTF. The CDR3, as DNA: TGTGCCAGCAGTGATGCCAGGGGTAACTATGGCTACACCTTC.

This clone was counted a single time. This chain uses TRBV11-2 with TRBJ2-1, with a tentative D call TRBD2 (5 bases). This CDR3 is built from 11 residues. Germline CDR1 SGHAT, CDR2 FQNNGV. Trimming cost V 6 bases and J 8 bases, with 8 bases left between them. Here the CDR3 DNA reads TGTGCCAGCAGAAAGAGGGATGAGCAGTTCTTC. Its protein is CASRKRDEQFF.

By sample fraction, this clone is medium-sized. V is TRBV29-1 and J is TRBJ1-1; weak D call: TRBD1 (6 bases). V dropped 6 bases and J dropped 1 base, with 9 bases sitting between them. This CDR3 region has 12 residues. Per germline, CDR1 SQVTM and CDR2 ANQGSEA. CDR3 loop: CSVQGSNTEAFF. In nucleotides, the CDR3 is TGCAGCGTACAGGGTTCGAACACTGAAGCTTTCTTT.

The chain has TRBV28 and TRBJ1-2; 8 positions match TRBD1. Per the germline V gene, CDR1 is MDHEN and CDR2 is SYDVKM. The CDR3 totals 16 residues. V gave up 2 bases and J gave up 5 bases; unmatched junction bases: 10. The DNA of the CDR3 is TGTGCCAGCAGTTTACCCGTCAGGGGGCGGGGGTATGGCTACACCTTC. It encodes CASSLPVRGRGYGYTF.

The rearrangement links TRBV11-3 to TRBJ1-1, with D possibly matching TRBD1 (6 bases). Germline V gives CDR1 SGHNT, CDR2 YENEEA. This CDR3 is built from 15 residues. Trimming removed 1 base at V and 6 bases at J, with 15 bases between. The CDR3 sequence: CASSLVGPGASEAFF. The CDR3 DNA follows: TGTGCCAGCAGCTTAGTGGGTCCAGGGGCCTCTGAAGCTTTCTTT.